This T cell receptor (beta chain) appears in the sequencing data of a study of T cells of healthy individuals. This CDR3 spans 21 amino acids. Per germline, CDR1 MDHEN and CDR2 SYDVKM. The V segment lost 5 bases and the J segment 0 bases; nucleotides outside the gene matches: 17. MiXCR was run by TCRdb on the 5' RACE reads, yielding one entry per CDR3 protein. The sample includes 85,000 to 100,000 distinct CDR3 sequences, roughly a sixth of them seen just once. The chain has TRBV28 and TRBJ2-3; 13 nucleotides align to TRBD2. This TCR was sampled from a human donor in good health. CDR3 residues: CASSLPGLAGVPLSSTDTQYF. For the CDR3, the DNA is TGTGCCAGCAGTCTCCCCGGACTAGCGGGAGTGCCCCTCTCAAGCACAGATACGCAGTATTTT.